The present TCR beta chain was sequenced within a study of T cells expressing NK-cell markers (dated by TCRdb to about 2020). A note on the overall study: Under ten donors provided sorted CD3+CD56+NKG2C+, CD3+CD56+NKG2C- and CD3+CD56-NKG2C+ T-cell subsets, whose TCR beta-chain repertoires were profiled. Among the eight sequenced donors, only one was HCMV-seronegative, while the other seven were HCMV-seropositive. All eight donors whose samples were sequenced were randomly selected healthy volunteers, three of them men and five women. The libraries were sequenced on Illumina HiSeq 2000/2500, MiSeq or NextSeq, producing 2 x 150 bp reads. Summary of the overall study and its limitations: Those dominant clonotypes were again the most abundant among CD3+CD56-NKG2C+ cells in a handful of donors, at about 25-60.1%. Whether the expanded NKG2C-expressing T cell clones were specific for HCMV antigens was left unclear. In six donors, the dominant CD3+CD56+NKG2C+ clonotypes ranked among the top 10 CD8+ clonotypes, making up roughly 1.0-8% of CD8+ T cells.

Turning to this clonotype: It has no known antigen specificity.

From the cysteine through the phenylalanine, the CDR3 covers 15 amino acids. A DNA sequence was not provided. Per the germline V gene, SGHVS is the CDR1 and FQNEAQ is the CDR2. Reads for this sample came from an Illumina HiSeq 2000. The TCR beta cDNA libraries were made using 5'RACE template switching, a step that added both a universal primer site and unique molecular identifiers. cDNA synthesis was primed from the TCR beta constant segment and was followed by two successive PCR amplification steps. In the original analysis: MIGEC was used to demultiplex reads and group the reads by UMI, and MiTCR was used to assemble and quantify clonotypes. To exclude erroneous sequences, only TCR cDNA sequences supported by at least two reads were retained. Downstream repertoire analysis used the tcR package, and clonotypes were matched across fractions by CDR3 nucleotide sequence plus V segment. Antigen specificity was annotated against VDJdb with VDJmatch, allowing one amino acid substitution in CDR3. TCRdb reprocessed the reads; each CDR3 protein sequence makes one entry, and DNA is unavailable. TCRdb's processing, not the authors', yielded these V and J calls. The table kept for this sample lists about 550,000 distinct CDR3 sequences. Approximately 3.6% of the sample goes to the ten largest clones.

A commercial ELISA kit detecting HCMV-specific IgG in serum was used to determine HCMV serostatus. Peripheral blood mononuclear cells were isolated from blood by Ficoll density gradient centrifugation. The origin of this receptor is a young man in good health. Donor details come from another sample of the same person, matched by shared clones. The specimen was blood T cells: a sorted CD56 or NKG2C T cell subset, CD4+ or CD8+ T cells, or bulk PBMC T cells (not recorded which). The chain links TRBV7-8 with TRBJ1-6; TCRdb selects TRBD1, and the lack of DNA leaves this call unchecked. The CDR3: CASSLSKQGLSPLHF. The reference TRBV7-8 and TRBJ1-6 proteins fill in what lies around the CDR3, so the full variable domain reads GAGVSQSPRYKVAKRGQDVALRCDPISGHVSLFWYQQALGQGPEFLTYFQNEAQLDKSGLPSDRFFAERPEGSVSTLKIQRTQQEDSAVYLCASSLSKQGLSPLHFGNGTRLTVT.